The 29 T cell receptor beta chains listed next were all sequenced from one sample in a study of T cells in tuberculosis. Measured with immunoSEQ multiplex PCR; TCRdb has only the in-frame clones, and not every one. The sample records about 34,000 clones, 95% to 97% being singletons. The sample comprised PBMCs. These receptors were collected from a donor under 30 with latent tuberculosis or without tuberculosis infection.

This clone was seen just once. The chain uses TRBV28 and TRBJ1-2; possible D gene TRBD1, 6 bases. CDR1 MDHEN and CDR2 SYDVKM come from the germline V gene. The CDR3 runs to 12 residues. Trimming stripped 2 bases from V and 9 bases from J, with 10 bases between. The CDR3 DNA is TGTGCCAGCAGTTTAACAGGGATGCGCTACACCTTC. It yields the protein CASSLTGMRYTF.

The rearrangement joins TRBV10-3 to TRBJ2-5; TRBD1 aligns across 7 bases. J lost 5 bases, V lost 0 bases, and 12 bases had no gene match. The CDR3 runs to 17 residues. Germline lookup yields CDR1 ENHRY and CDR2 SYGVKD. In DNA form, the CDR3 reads TGTGCCATCAGTGAGTCAGGGGGCGGACGATTAAAGGAGACCCAGTACTTC. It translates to CAISESGGGRLKETQYF.

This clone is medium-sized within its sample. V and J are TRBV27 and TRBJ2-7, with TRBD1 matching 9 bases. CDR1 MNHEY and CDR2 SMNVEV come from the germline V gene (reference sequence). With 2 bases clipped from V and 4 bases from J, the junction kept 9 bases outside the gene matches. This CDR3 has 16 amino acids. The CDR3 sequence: CASSLTGDRVWYEQYF. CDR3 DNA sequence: TGTGCCAGCAGTTTAACCGGGGACAGGGTATGGTACGAGCAGTACTTC.

The CDR3 loop reads CASSPLGSSNTEAFF. The CDR3 coding sequence is TGCGCCAGCAGCCCTTTGGGCTCCTCGAACACTGAAGCTTTCTTT. The V and J genes are TRBV5-1 and TRBJ1-1; D remains ambiguous. From germline, CDR1 is SGHRS and CDR2 YFSETQ. This CDR3 has 15 amino acids. V lost 4 bases to trimming and J lost 1 base, with 14 bases between them.

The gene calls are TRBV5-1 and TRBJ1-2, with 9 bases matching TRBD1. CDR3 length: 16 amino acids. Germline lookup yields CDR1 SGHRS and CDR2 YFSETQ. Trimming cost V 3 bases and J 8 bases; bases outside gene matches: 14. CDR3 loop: CASSSRVPGQGTGYTF. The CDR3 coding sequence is TGCGCCAGCAGCTCCCGTGTCCCGGGACAGGGTACCGGCTACACCTTC. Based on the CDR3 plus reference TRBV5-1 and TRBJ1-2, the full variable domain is KAGVTQTPRYLIKTRGQQVTLSCSPISGHRSVSWYQQTPGQGLQFLFEYFSETQRNKGNFPGRFSGRQFSNSRSEMNVSTLELGDSALYLCASSSRVPGQGTGYTFGSGTRLTVV.

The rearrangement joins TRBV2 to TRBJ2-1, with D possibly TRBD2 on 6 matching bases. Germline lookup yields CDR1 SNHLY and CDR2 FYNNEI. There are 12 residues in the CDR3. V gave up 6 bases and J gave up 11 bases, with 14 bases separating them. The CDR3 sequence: CASSFATSKQFF. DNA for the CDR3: TGTGCCAGCAGCTTTGCTACTAGCAAGCAGTTCTTC.

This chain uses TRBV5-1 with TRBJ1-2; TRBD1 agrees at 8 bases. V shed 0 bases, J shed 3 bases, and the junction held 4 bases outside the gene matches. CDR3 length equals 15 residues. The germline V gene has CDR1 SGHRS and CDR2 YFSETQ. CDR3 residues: CASSLGPGGHYGYTF. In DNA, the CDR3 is TGCGCCAGCAGCTTGGGCCCAGGGGGCCACTATGGCTACACCTTC.

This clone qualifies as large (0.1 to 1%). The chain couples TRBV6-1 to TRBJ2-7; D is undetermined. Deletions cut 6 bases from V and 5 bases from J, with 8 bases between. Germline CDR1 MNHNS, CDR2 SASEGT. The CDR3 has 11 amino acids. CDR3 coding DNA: TGTGCCAGCAGAACTCTGGACGAGCAGTACTTC. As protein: CASRTLDEQYF.

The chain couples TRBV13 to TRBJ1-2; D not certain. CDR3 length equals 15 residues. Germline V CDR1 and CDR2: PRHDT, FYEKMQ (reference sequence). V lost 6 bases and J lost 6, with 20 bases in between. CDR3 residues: CASSTPNAGSDGYTF. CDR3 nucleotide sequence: TGTGCCAGCAGTACCCCGAACGCGGGTAGCGATGGCTACACCTTC.

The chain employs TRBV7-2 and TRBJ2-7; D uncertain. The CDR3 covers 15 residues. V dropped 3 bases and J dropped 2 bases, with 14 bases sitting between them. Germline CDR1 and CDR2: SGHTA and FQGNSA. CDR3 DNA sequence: TGTGCCAGCAGCTTCGCGTCAATCGTCCCCTACGAGCAGTACTTC. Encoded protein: CASSFASIVPYEQYF.

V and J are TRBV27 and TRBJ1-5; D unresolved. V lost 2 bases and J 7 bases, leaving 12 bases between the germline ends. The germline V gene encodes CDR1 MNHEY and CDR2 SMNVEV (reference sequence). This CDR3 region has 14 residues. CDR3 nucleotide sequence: TGTGCCAGCAGTTTAAGTCCCATGGGCCAGCCCCAGCATTTT. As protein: CASSLSPMGQPQHF.

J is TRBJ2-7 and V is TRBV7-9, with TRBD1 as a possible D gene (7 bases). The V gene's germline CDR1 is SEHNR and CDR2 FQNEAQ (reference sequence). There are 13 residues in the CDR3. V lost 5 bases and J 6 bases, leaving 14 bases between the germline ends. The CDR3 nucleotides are TGTGCCAGCAGCCAGAACAGGGGAGGCGAGCAGTACTTC. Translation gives CASSQNRGGEQYF.

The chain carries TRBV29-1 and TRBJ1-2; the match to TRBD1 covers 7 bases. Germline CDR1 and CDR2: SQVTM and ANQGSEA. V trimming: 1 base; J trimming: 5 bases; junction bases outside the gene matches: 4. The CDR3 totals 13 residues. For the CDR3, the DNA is TGCAGCGTTGAAGTACGACAGGGATATGGCTACACCTTC. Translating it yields CSVEVRQGYGYTF.

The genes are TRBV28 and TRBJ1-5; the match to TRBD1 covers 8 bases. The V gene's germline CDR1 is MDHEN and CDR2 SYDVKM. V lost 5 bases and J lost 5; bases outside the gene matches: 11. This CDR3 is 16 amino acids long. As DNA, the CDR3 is TGTGCCAGCAGTGGAGCCACCTTCAGGGGGCATCAGCCCCAGCATTTT. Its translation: CASSGATFRGHQPQHF.

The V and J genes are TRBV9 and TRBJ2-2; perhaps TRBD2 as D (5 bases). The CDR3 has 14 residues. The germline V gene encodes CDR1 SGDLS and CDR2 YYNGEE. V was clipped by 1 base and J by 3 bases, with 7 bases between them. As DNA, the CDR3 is TGTGCCAGCAGCGTATACGGGGACACCGGGGAGCTGTTTTTT. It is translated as CASSVYGDTGELFF.

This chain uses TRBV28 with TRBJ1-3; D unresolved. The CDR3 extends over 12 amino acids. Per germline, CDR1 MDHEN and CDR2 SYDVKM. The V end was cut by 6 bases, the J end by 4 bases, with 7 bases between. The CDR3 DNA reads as TGTGCCAGCAGAACATTGGGAAACACCATATATTTT. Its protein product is CASRTLGNTIYF.

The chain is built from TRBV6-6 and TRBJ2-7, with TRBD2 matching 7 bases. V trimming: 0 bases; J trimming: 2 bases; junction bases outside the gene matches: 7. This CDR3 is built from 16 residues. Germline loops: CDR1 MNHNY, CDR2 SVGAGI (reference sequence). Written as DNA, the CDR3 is TGTGCCAGCAGTTACTCGGCGGGGGTAAAAGCCTACGAGCAGTACTTC. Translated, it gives CASSYSAGVKAYEQYF.

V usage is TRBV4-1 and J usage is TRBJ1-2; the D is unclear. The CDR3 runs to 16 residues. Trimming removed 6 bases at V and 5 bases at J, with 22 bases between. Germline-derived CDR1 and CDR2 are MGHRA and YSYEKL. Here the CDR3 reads CASRSTQNSGLYGYTF. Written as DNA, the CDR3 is TGCGCCAGCAGATCCACCCAGAACAGCGGTCTTTATGGCTACACCTTC.

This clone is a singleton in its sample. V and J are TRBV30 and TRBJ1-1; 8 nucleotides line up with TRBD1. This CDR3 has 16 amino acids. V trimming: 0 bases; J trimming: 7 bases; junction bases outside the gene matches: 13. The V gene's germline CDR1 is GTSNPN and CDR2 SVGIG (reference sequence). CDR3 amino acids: CAWSVNYSGGRDEAFF. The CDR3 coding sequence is TGTGCCTGGAGTGTTAACTACTCAGGGGGCAGGGATGAAGCTTTCTTT.

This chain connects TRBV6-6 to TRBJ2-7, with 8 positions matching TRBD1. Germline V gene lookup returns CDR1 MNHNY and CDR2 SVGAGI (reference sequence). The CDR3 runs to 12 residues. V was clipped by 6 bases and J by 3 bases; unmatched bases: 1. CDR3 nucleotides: TGTGCCAGCAGGACAGGGGACTACGAGCAGTACTTC. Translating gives CASRTGDYEQYF.

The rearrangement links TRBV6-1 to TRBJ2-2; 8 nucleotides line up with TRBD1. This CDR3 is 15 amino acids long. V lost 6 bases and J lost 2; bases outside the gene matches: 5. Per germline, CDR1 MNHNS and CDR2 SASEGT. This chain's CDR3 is CASRTGQGNTGELFF. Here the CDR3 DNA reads TGTGCCAGCAGGACCGGACAGGGTAACACCGGGGAGCTGTTTTTT.

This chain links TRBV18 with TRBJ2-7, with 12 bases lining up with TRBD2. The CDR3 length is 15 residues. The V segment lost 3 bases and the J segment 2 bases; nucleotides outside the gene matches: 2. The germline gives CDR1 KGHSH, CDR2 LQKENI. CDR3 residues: CASSPGLAGTYEQYF. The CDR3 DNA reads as TGTGCCAGCTCACCTGGACTAGCGGGAACCTACGAGCAGTACTTC.

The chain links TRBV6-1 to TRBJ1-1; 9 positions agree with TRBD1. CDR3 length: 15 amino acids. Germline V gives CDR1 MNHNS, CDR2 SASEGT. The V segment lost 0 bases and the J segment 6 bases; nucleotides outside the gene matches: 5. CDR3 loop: CASSEAWDRDSEAFF. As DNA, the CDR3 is TGTGCCAGCAGTGAAGCTTGGGACAGGGATTCTGAAGCTTTCTTT.

CDR3 sequence reads: CASSQDRTSGGGTDTQYF. Written as DNA, the CDR3 is TGCGCCAGCAGCCAAGATCGAACTAGCGGGGGTGGCACAGATACGCAGTATTTT. The chain is built from TRBV4-1 and TRBJ2-3; TRBD2 agrees at 11 bases. The CDR3 has 18 amino acids. Trimming took 0 bases from V and 1 from J; bases not matched to a gene: 6. Per germline, CDR1 MGHRA and CDR2 YSYEKL.

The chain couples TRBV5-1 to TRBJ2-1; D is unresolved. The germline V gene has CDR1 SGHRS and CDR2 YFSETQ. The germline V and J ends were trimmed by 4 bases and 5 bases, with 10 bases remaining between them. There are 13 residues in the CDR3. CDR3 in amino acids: CASSVDRDNEQFF. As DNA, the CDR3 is TGCGCCAGCAGCGTGGACCGCGACAATGAGCAGTTCTTC.

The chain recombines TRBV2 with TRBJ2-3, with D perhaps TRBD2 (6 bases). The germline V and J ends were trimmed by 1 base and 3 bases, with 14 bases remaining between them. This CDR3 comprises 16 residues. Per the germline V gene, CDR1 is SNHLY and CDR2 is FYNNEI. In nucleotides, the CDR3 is TGTGCCAGCAGTGAAGGGCTAGCGAATATAACAGATACGCAGTATTTT. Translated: CASSEGLANITDTQYF.

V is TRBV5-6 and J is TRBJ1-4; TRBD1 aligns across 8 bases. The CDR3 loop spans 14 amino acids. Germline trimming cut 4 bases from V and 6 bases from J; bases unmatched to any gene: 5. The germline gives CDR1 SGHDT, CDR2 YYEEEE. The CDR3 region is CASSHRGFHEKLFF. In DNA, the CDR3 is TGTGCCAGCAGCCACAGGGGGTTCCATGAAAAACTGTTTTTT.

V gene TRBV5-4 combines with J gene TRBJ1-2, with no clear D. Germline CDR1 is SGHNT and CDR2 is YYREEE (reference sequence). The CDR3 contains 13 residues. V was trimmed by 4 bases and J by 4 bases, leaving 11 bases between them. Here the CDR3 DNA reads TGTGCCAGCAGCCCGGGAGTAGGCTATGGCTACACCTTC. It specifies CASSPGVGYGYTF.

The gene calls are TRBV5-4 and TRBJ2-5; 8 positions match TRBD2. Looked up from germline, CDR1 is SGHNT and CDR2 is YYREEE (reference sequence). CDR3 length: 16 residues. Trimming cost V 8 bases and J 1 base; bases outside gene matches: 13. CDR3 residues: CASSPDGGGFQETQYF. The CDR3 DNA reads TGTGCCAGTAGCCCGGACGGGGGGGGATTCCAAGAGACCCAGTACTTC.